These T cell receptor beta chains were read from a single sample in a study of cytomegalovirus exposure and HLA in healthy donors. Clones were sequenced by immunoSEQ multiplex PCR, and TCRdb holds only the in-frame ones, with some missing. The table includes 13,000 to 15,000 clones, 60% to 70% detected once. The sequenced sample was PBMCs. Receptor source: a woman aged 45-65 years in good health and CMV-seropositive. CDR3s include the opening cysteine and the closing phenylalanine or tryptophan. A D gene is named only where the DNA matches it firmly. The size field is filled for only some rows; it gives once, few, many or a size class.

TRBJ1-2 | - | - | TRBV18 | CASSPWTEGYGYTF | TGTGCCAGCTCACCGTGGACAGAGGGGTATGGCTACACCTTC
TRBJ2-7 | - | - | TRBV11-3 | CASSFGSFYEQYF | TGTGCCAGCAGCTTCGGGAGTTTCTACGAGCAGTACTTC
TRBJ1-2 | - | - | TRBV29-1 | CSVGEGRSYGYTF | TGCAGCGTTGGGGAGGGGAGATCCTATGGCTACACCTTC
TRBJ1-1 | - | - | TRBV10-3 | CAISDDSLTEAFF | TGTGCCATCAGTGATGACAGCCTCACTGAAGCTTTCTTT
TRBJ2-1 | - | - | TRBV29-1 | CSVEEGRGEQFF | TGCAGCGTTGAAGAAGGGAGAGGCGAGCAGTTCTTC
TRBJ1-5 | TRBD1 | - | TRBV10-3 | CAISGTEENQPQHF | TGTGCCATTTCCGGGACAGAAGAAAATCAGCCCCAGCATTTT
TRBJ1-2 | - | - | TRBV28 | CASSLTGSSGYTF | TGTGCCAGCAGTCTGACAGGTTCTAGTGGCTACACCTTC
TRBJ1-5 | - | few | TRBV28 | CASSLLQGRYYAQHF | TGTGCCAGCAGTTTATTACAGGGACGGTACTATGCCCAGCATTTT
TRBJ2-7 | TRBD2 | few | TRBV4-3 | CASSQGLAGASEQYF | TGCGCCAGCAGCCAGGGACTAGCGGGAGCTAGCGAGCAGTACTTC
TRBJ2-5 | TRBD2 | - | TRBV25-1 | CASSTLGREEETQYF | TGTGCCAGCAGTACACTGGGGAGGGAGGAAGAGACCCAGTACTTC
TRBJ2-3 | - | few | TRBV7-2 | CASSPRPRADTQYF | TGTGCCAGCAGCCCCCGACCGAGGGCAGATACGCAGTATTTT
TRBJ2-3 | - | - | TRBV10-3 | CAISSLSSTDTQYF | TGTGCCATCAGTTCACTCTCAAGCACAGATACGCAGTATTTT
TRBJ1-2 | - | - | TRBV14 | CASSQDGGGVRYGYTF | TGTGCCAGCAGCCAAGACGGTGGCGGGGTTCGGTATGGCTACACCTTC
TRBJ1-1 | - | few | TRBV9 | CASSVDPRGGTEAFF | TGTGCCAGCAGCGTAGACCCCCGCGGGGGAACTGAAGCTTTCTTT
TRBJ1-1 | TRBD1 | - | TRBV11-3 | CASSSGQEDTEAFF | TGTGCCAGCAGCTCAGGACAGGAGGACACTGAAGCTTTCTTT
TRBJ1-4 | TRBD1 | - | TRBV4-3 | CASSRSGQGGRKLFF | TGCGCCAGCAGCCGCTCGGGACAGGGAGGAAGAAAACTGTTTTTT
TRBJ2-3 | TRBD1 | once | TRBV4-2 | CASSPRGRSTDTQYF | TGTGCCAGCAGCCCCAGGGGGAGATCCACAGATACGCAGTATTTT
TRBJ1-1 | TRBD1 | few | TRBV6-4 | CASSRDSLAREAFF | TGTGCCAGCTCTCGGGACAGCCTCGCTAGGGAAGCTTTCTTT
TRBJ1-1 | - | - | TRBV29-1 | CSGRGITEAFF | TGCAGCGGCAGGGGTATCACTGAAGCTTTCTTT
TRBJ1-4 | TRBD1 | once | TRBV9 | CASSGTGWDEKLFF | TGTGCCAGCAGCGGGACAGGGTGGGATGAAAAACTGTTTTTT
TRBJ2-1 | - | medium-sized | TRBV30 | CAYWGQGLSDEQFF | TGTGCCTATTGGGGGCAGGGGTTATCGGATGAGCAGTTCTTC
TRBJ2-7 | - | - | TRBV29-1 | CSVDYGSYEQYF | TGCAGCGTTGATTACGGGTCATACGAGCAGTACTTC
TRBJ1-5 | - | - | TRBV29-1 | CSVAPGVNQPQHF | TGCAGCGTTGCCCCGGGGGTCAATCAGCCCCAGCATTTT
TRBJ1-1 | - | few | TRBV7-9 | CASSSQGAYTEAFF | TGTGCCAGCAGCTCACAGGGAGCCTACACTGAAGCTTTCTTT
TRBJ1-2 | TRBD1 | few | TRBV10-3 | CAISDYTGTGAYGYTF | TGTGCCATCAGTGATTATACCGGGACAGGGGCCTATGGCTACACCTTC
TRBJ2-5 | TRBD1 | - | TRBV7-2 | CASSRQGGETQYF | TGTGCCAGCAGCAGACAGGGGGGAGAGACCCAGTACTTC
TRBJ2-3 | TRBD1 | - | TRBV6-5 | CASSYSRDSRYTQYF | TGTGCCAGCAGTTACTCCCGGGACAGTCGATATACGCAGTATTTT
TRBJ2-1 | TRBD2 | few | TRBV7-3 | CASSPDPGGQKQFF | TGTGCCAGCAGCCCGGATCCGGGAGGGCAAAAGCAGTTCTTC
TRBJ2-1 | - | - | TRBV30 | CAWSLRGLGRFF | TGTGCCTGGAGTCTCCGAGGGTTGGGCCGGTTCTTC
TRBJ2-7 | - | - | TRBV6-5 | CASGVTVYEQYF | TGTGCCAGCGGAGTGACAGTCTACGAGCAGTACTTC
TRBJ2-3 | - | few | TRBV29-1 | CSVELRGTDTQYF | TGCAGCGTTGAACTCAGGGGTACGGATACGCAGTATTTT
TRBJ1-1 | - | hyperexpanded | TRBV11-2 | CASSSLRGQGRNTEAFF | TGTGCCAGCAGCTCTCTCAGGGGTCAGGGTCGGAACACTGAAGCTTTCTTT
TRBJ2-3 | - | - | TRBV30 | CAWSVRDTQYF | TGTGCCTGGAGTGTGAGGGATACGCAGTATTTT
TRBJ1-2 | - | - | TRBV10-3 | CATRGSGTDGYTF | TGTGCCACCAGAGGCAGCGGAACAGATGGCTACACCTTC
TRBJ1-1 | - | - | TRBV7-9 | CASSPDRRGVAFF | TGTGCCAGCAGCCCCGACCGACGCGGGGTCGCTTTCTTT
TRBJ1-2 | TRBD1 | - | TRBV5-1 | CASSPTRDREDGYTF | TGCGCCAGCAGCCCAACCCGGGACAGGGAGGATGGCTACACCTTC
TRBJ1-1 | - | once | TRBV10-3 | CAISRGGFSEAFF | TGTGCCATCTCACGAGGAGGGTTCTCTGAAGCTTTCTTT
TRBJ1-2 | - | - | TRBV29-1 | CSVELTANYGYTF | TGCAGCGTTGAACTTACAGCTAACTATGGCTACACCTTC
TRBJ2-3 | - | - | TRBV4-3 | CASSQRQISTDTQYF | TGCGCCAGCAGCCAAAGACAGATAAGCACAGATACGCAGTATTTT
TRBJ2-3 | - | - | TRBV14 | CASSQGVYSTDTQYF | TGTGCCAGCAGCCAAGGTGTCTACTCCACAGATACGCAGTATTTT